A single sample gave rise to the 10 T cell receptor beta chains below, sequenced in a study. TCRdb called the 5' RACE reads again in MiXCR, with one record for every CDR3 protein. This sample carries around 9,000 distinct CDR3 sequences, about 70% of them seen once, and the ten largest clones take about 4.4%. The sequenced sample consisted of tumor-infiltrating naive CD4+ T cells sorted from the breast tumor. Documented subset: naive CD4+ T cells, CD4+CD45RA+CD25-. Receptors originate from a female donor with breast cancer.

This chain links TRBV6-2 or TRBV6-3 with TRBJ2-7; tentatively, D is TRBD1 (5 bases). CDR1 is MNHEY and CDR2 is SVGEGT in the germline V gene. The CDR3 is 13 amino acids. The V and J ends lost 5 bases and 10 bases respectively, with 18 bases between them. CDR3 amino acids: CASSQFRTTDQYF. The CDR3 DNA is TGTGCCAGCAGTCAGTTCCGGACAACCGACCAGTACTTC.

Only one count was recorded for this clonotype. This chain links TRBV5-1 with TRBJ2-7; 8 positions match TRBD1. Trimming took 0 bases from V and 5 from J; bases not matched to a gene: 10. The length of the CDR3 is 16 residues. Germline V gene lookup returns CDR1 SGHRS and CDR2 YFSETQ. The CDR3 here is CASSLDGQGAIHEQYF. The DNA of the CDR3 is TGCGCCAGCAGCTTGGATGGGCAGGGGGCGATCCACGAGCAGTACTTC.

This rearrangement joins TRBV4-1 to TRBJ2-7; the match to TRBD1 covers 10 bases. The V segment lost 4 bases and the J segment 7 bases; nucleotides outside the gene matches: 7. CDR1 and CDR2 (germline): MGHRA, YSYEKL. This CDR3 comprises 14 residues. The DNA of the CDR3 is TGCGCCAGCAGCCGTGGCGGGACAGGGGTTGAGCAGTACTTC. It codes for CASSRGGTGVEQYF.

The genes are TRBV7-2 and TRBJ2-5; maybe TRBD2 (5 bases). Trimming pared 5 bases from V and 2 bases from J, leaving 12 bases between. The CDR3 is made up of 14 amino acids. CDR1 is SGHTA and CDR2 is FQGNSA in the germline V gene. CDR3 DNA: TGTGCCAGCAGCCATGGACTTAGGCAAGAGACCCAGTACTTC. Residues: CASSHGLRQETQYF. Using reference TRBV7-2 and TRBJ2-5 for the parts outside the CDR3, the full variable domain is GAGVSQSPSNKVTEKGKDVELRCDPISGHTALYWYRQSLGQGLEFLIYFQGNSAPDKSGLPSDRFSAERTGGSVSTLTIQRTQQEDSAVYLCASSHGLRQETQYFGPGTRLLVL.

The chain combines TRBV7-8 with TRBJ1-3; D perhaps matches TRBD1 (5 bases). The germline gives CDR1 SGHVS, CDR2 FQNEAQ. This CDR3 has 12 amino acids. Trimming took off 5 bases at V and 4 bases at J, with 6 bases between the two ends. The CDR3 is CASSPGGNTIYF. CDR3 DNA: TGTGCCAGCAGCCCAGGGGGAAACACCATATATTTT.

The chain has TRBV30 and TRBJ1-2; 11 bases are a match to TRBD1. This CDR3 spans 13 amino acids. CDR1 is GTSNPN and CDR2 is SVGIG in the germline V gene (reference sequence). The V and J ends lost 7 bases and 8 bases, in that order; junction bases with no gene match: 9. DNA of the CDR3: TGTGCCTCCGCCACGGACAGGGGGCTAGGCTACACCTTC. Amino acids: CASATDRGLGYTF.

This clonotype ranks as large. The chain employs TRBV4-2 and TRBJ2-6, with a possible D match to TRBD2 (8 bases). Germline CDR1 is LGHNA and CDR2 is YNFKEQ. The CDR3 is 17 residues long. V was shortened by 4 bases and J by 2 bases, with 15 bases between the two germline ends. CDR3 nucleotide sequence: TGTGCCAGCAGCCCACGGGAGGGGGCGACTGGGGCCAACGTCCTGACTTTC. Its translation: CASSPREGATGANVLTF.

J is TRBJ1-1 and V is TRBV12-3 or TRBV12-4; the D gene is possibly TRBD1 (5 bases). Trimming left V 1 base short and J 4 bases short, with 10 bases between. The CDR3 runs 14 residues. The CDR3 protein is CASSLVARGTEAFF. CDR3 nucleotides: TGTGCCAGCAGTTTAGTGGCGAGGGGCACTGAAGCTTTCTTT.

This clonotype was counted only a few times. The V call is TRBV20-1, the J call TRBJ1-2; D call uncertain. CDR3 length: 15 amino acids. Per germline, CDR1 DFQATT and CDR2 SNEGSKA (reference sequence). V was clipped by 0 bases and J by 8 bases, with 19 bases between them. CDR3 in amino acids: CSARDLDGVFGGYTF. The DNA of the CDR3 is TGCAGTGCTAGAGATCTGGACGGAGTGTTTGGGGGCTACACCTTC.

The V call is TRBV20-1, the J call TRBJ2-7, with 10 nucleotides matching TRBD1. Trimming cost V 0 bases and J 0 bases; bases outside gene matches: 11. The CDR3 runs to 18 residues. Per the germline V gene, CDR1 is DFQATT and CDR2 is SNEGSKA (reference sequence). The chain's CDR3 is CSARDDRDRGIYSYEQYF. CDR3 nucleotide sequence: TGCAGTGCTAGAGACGACCGGGACAGGGGAATTTACTCCTACGAGCAGTACTTC.